This TCR beta chain was captured by sequencing in a study of blood T cell repertoires in COVID-19. Study summary: Material from acute and convalescent COVID-19 was sourced from the United States, Italy and Spain. T cells, B-cell-depleted T cells, or PBMCs provided the cDNA or gDNA that served as material.

This CDR3 has 12 amino acids. The V gene's germline CDR1 is SEHNR and CDR2 FQNEAQ (reference sequence). V trimming: 3 bases; J trimming: 6 bases; junction bases outside the gene matches: 1. In the original workflow: Researchers report that nucleated cell counts were estimated from reference gene primer amplification. The protocol was immunoSEQ multiplex PCR, while the TCRdb copy is restricted to in-frame clones and leaves out a portion. V, J and clone size are taken as reported in that table, and D and trimming were inferred from the DNA itself. The sample includes about 170,000 clones, approximately 92% of them seen just once.

The sequencing sample was made of peripheral blood. The TCR was taken from a woman aged 45-65 years with acute or convalescent COVID-19. The rearrangement joins TRBV7-9 to TRBJ1-2; 7 bases match TRBD1. CDR3 sequence: CASSFDRDGYTF. CDR3 nucleotides: TGTGCCAGCAGCTTCGACAGGGATGGCTACACCTTC.